These 27 T cell receptor beta chains were all obtained from the same sample, sequenced in a study of T-cell memory formation after mild COVID-19. TCRdb ran MiXCR on the 5' RACE reads and lists one entry per CDR3 protein. The sample holds under 60,000 distinct CDR3 sequences, 9.3% seen once. The sample consisted of PBMCs or a T cell subset sorted from them (not recorded which). Receptor source: an adult woman who had mild COVID-19 (a few samples of this study predate the infection). Cell type and time point are not known.

This clonotype was observed a few times. V usage is TRBV7-8 and J usage is TRBJ2-7; perhaps TRBD2 as D (5 bases). V was trimmed by 2 bases and J by 2 bases, leaving 28 bases between them. This CDR3 contains 20 residues. The germline CDR1 and CDR2 sequences are SGHVS and FQNEAQ. The CDR3 loop is CASSLRGVLPTLGSTYEQYF. The CDR3 bases are TGTGCCAGCAGCTTACGGGGAGTCCTTCCCACTCTTGGCAGTACCTACGAGCAGTACTTC.

This clonotype appeared many times. This chain links TRBV6-2 or TRBV6-3 with TRBJ2-3; D assignment may be TRBD1 or TRBD2 (5 bases each). This CDR3 is built from 12 residues. V was cut by 6 bases and J by 12 bases, with 16 bases left in between. Germline CDR1 and CDR2: MNHEY and SVGEGT. CDR3 protein: CASSLGTAPQYF. For the CDR3, the DNA is TGTGCCAGCAGCCTCGGGACGGCGCCCCAGTATTTT.

The chain carries TRBV20-1 and TRBJ2-1; 10 bases map to TRBD2. CDR1 DFQATT and CDR2 SNEGSKA come from the germline V gene (reference sequence). V dropped 5 bases and J dropped 0; count of bases not matched to a gene: 7. The CDR3 consists of 16 residues. This chain's CDR3 is CSALDSGRSSYNEQFF. The DNA of the CDR3 is TGCAGTGCTTTAGATAGCGGGAGGTCCTCCTACAATGAGCAGTTCTTC.

The rearrangement uses TRBV7-3 and TRBJ1-2; D perhaps matches TRBD1 (5 bases). V was shortened by 5 bases and J by 8 bases, with 18 bases between the two germline ends. This CDR3 has 14 residues. Germline V lookup: CDR1 SGHTA, CDR2 FQGTGA. The CDR3 sequence: CASSRDGLSRGYTF. The CDR3, as DNA: TGTGCCAGCAGCCGGGACGGTCTTTCACGGGGCTACACCTTC.

This clonotype was picked up many times. This chain joins TRBV20-1 and TRBJ1-4; no definite D call. Germline V lookup: CDR1 DFQATT, CDR2 SNEGSKA (reference sequence). The CDR3 consists of 12 residues. V lost 2 bases, J lost 3 bases, and 4 bases lay in between. CDR3 protein: CSARFANEKLFF. CDR3 nucleotide sequence: TGCAGTGCTAGATTCGCTAATGAAAAACTGTTTTTT.

This clonotype was observed a few times. The chain employs TRBV20-1 and TRBJ1-6, with a tentative D call TRBD1 (6 bases). Germline-derived CDR1 and CDR2 are DFQATT and SNEGSKA (reference sequence). CDR3 length equals 14 residues. V dropped 3 bases and J dropped 10 bases, with 16 bases sitting between them. CDR3 DNA sequence: TGCAGTGCTAGTGCGTCGGACAGCTTATCACCCCTCCACTTT. Encoded protein: CSASASDSLSPLHF.

Only a few counts were recorded for this clonotype. The chain is built from TRBV29-1 and TRBJ2-7; possibly TRBD1 for D (6 bases). V lost 4 bases, J lost 4 bases, and 11 bases lay in between. This CDR3 comprises 12 residues. The germline V gene encodes CDR1 SQVTM and CDR2 ANQGSEA. The CDR3 loop is CSVAGQGYEQYF. CDR3 DNA sequence: TGCAGCGTTGCGGGCCAGGGGTACGAGCAGTACTTC.

This clonotype has at least ten counts. The chain couples TRBV7-2 to TRBJ2-7, with D possibly TRBD2 on 5 matching bases. The germline V gene encodes CDR1 SGHTA and CDR2 FQGNSA. There are 15 residues in the CDR3. The V end lost 5 bases, the J end lost 1 base, and 15 bases lay between the germline ends. The CDR3 nucleotides read TGTGCCAGCAGCCTTAGCGCGGGCGCTTCCTACGAGCAGTACTTC. Amino acids: CASSLSAGASYEQYF.

This clonotype was recorded many times. V gene TRBV25-1 combines with J gene TRBJ2-5, with a possible D match to TRBD1 (5 bases). V lost 1 base to trimming and J lost 1 base, with 7 bases between them. Per the germline V gene, CDR1 is MGHDK and CDR2 is SYGVNS. The CDR3 runs 14 residues. The CDR3, as DNA: TGTGCCAGCAGTGAATCAGGGTTCCAAGAGACCCAGTACTTC. The encoded protein is CASSESGFQETQYF.

This clonotype was counted only a few times. The chain links TRBV20-1 to TRBJ2-1; 12 nucleotides agree with TRBD2. In germline, CDR1 is DFQATT, CDR2 SNEGSKA (reference sequence). V trimming: 6 bases; J trimming: 7 bases; junction bases outside the gene matches: 7. The CDR3 length is 14 residues. The CDR3 is CSAALAGGRNEQFF. CDR3 sequence (DNA): TGCAGTGCAGCCCTAGCGGGGGGGCGGAATGAGCAGTTCTTC.

This clonotype was seen a handful of times. The genes are TRBV5-1 and TRBJ2-7; 13 positions match TRBD2. Per the germline V gene, CDR1 is SGHRS and CDR2 is YFSETQ. There are 18 residues in the CDR3. J gave up 4 bases and V 4 bases, and 14 bases lay outside the gene matches. The CDR3 nucleotides read TGCGCCAGCAGCCCCGGGACTAGCGGGGCCATCTCCCCGTACGAGCAGTACTTC. Translating it yields CASSPGTSGAISPYEQYF.

The chain employs TRBV4-3 and TRBJ1-2; 7 bases agree with TRBD1. CDR1 is LGHNA, CDR2 YSLEER, per germline. V was pared by 4 bases and J by 7 bases, with 15 bases of the junction left unmatched. The CDR3 spans 16 residues. In DNA form, the CDR3 reads TGCGCCAGCAGCCGCGAAAGGGGGCAGACCCGGACTGGCTACACCTTC. Its protein is CASSRERGQTRTGYTF.

V and J are TRBV20-1 and TRBJ2-1; TRBD2 matches at 8 bases. The CDR3 covers 14 residues. Looked up from germline, CDR1 is DFQATT and CDR2 is SNEGSKA (reference sequence). Germline trimming cut 2 bases from V and 5 bases from J; bases unmatched to any gene: 5. This CDR3 reads CSARIWRGDNEQFF. DNA of the CDR3: TGCAGTGCTAGAATTTGGCGGGGGGACAATGAGCAGTTCTTC.

This clonotype was counted ten times or more. The chain carries TRBV10-3 and TRBJ2-1; a possible D gene is TRBD2 (5 bases). There are 15 residues in the CDR3. Germline assignment: CDR1 ENHRY and CDR2 SYGVKD. V lost 1 base and J lost 8, with 15 bases in between. DNA of the CDR3: TGTGCCATCAGTGAGTTAGAGGGTAGAAAAGATGAGCAGTTCTTC. It yields the protein CAISELEGRKDEQFF.

V usage is TRBV27 and J usage is TRBJ2-1; TRBD2 matches at 11 bases. Looked up from germline, CDR1 is MNHEY and CDR2 is SMNVEV (reference sequence). V was pared by 4 bases and J by 9 bases, with 5 bases of the junction left unmatched. The CDR3 contains 14 residues. The CDR3 DNA follows: TGTGCCAGCAGTTCCAGGCTAGCGGGGGGTGAGCAGTTCTTC. Protein sequence: CASSSRLAGGEQFF.

Many counts were recorded for this clonotype. This sequence joins TRBV10-3 and TRBJ2-7, with 7 bases fitting TRBD2. Germline V gives CDR1 ENHRY, CDR2 SYGVKD. This CDR3 is 15 amino acids long. Germline trimming cut 0 bases from V and 3 bases from J; bases unmatched to any gene: 5. CDR3 loop: CAISESVGGGYEQYF. CDR3 coding DNA: TGTGCCATCAGTGAGTCCGTGGGGGGGGGCTACGAGCAGTACTTC.

This chain uses TRBV6-1 with TRBJ1-2, with 8 bases that match TRBD1. CDR1 MNHNS and CDR2 SASEGT come from the germline V gene. The length of the CDR3 is 14 residues. Trimming removed 7 bases from V and 3 bases from J; junction bases left unmatched: 7. The CDR3 here is CASTRTGLDYGYTF. In DNA form, the CDR3 reads TGTGCCAGCACCAGGACAGGGCTGGACTATGGCTACACCTTC.

The V and J genes are TRBV11-2 and TRBJ2-1, with a tentative D call TRBD2 (5 bases). The V end lost 5 bases, the J end lost 6 bases, and 11 bases lay between the germline ends. In germline, CDR1 is SGHAT, CDR2 FQNNGV. This CDR3 region has 13 residues. Here the CDR3 reads CASSHPRGNEQFF. CDR3 nucleotide sequence: TGTGCCAGCAGCCACCCCCGGGGCAATGAGCAGTTCTTC.

The V gene is TRBV2, the J gene TRBJ1-3; possibly TRBD1 for D (5 bases). The CDR3 extends over 16 amino acids. Germline assignment: CDR1 SNHLY and CDR2 FYNNEI. Trimming left V 6 bases short and J 0 bases short, with 15 bases between. As DNA, the CDR3 is TGTGCCAGCAGCGAGGGGACGGCCGTCTCTGGAAACACCATATATTTT. It codes for CASSEGTAVSGNTIYF. The full variable domain, in which reference TRBV2 and TRBJ1-3 provide the parts outside the CDR3, is EPEVTQTPSHQVTQMGQEVILRCVPISNHLYFYWYRQILGQKVEFLVSFYNNEISEKSEIFDDQFSVERPDGSNFTLKIRSTKLEDSAMYFCASSEGTAVSGNTIYFGEGSWLTVV.

This clonotype has ten or more counts. CDR3 sequence: CSATELKAGDSYEQYF. The CDR3 DNA is TGCAGTGCTACGGAGCTGAAGGCGGGGGATTCCTACGAGCAGTACTTC. This chain links TRBV20-1 with TRBJ2-7; 7 bases fit TRBD2. Germline loops: CDR1 DFQATT, CDR2 SNEGSKA (reference sequence). This CDR3 has 16 amino acids. V lost 4 bases to trimming and J lost 1 base; unmatched junction nucleotides: 13.

The rearrangement links TRBV29-1 to TRBJ2-3; TRBD2 matches 7 bases. Trimming removed 3 bases from V and 2 bases from J; junction bases left unmatched: 2. The germline CDR1 and CDR2 sequences are SQVTM and ANQGSEA. CDR3 length equals 13 residues. This CDR3 reads CSVERGNTDTQYF. In nucleotides, the CDR3 is TGCAGCGTTGAGCGGGGGAACACAGATACGCAGTATTTT.

The gene calls are TRBV18 and TRBJ1-4; 9 nucleotides agree with TRBD1. The V gene end was trimmed by 3 bases and the J gene end by 3 bases; junction bases not matched to a gene: 2. CDR3 length equals 15 residues. Germline V gene lookup returns CDR1 KGHSH and CDR2 LQKENI. The CDR3 DNA sequence: TGTGCCAGCTCACCTCGACAGGGGGCTAATGAAAAACTGTTTTTT. Protein: CASSPRQGANEKLFF.

There are many counts of this clonotype. CDR3 loop: CSVGAGGSNYGYTF. In DNA, the CDR3 is TGCAGCGTTGGTGCAGGGGGCTCTAACTATGGCTACACCTTC. The rearrangement links TRBV29-1 to TRBJ1-2, with 8 bases aligning to TRBD1. J gave up 0 bases and V 4 bases, and 4 bases lay outside the gene matches. Germline V gives CDR1 SQVTM, CDR2 ANQGSEA. The CDR3 covers 14 residues.

In this sample, this clonotype turned up a few times. The chain combines TRBV5-5 with TRBJ1-2, with D perhaps TRBD1 (5 bases). Germline V lookup: CDR1 SGHKS, CDR2 YYEKEE (reference sequence). The CDR3 loop spans 15 amino acids. Trimming pared 2 bases from V and 4 bases from J, leaving 15 bases between. The CDR3 is CASSFSSGSPYGYTF. The CDR3 DNA reads as TGTGCCAGCAGCTTCTCTTCAGGGAGCCCCTATGGCTACACCTTC.

This clonotype was seen many times. V gene TRBV2 combines with J gene TRBJ2-3; no reliable D call. The CDR3 spans 12 residues. Trimming took 6 bases from V and 3 from J, leaving 7 bases between them. Germline V gene data show CDR1 as SNHLY and CDR2 as FYNNEI. CDR3 region: CASRSLTDTQYF. The CDR3 region has the DNA TGTGCCAGCAGGTCGCTTACAGATACGCAGTATTTT.

The chain links TRBV24-1 to TRBJ2-5; unclear D gene. The CDR3 is 12 amino acids. Per the germline V gene, CDR1 is KGHDR and CDR2 is SFDVKD. V shed 5 bases and J shed 9 bases, with 12 bases lying between them. CDR3 sequence reads: CATSASRAPQYF. For the CDR3, the DNA is TGTGCCACCAGTGCCTCCCGGGCCCCCCAGTACTTC.

The chain recombines TRBV5-4 with TRBJ2-7, with TRBD2 matching over 12 bases. The V gene end was trimmed by 3 bases and the J gene end by 5 bases; junction bases not matched to a gene: 3. Germline CDR1 is SGHNT and CDR2 is YYREEE (reference sequence). The CDR3 is 14 residues long. The CDR3 DNA sequence: TGTGCCAGCAGCTCTAGCGGGGGGGCTAACGAGCAGTACTTC. Its translation: CASSSSGGANEQYF.